Presented here are 20 T cell receptor beta chains from one specimen sequenced in a study of cytomegalovirus exposure and HLA in healthy donors. 13 Jbeta primers and 60 Vbeta primers were used for the PCR. The assay was immunoSEQ multiplex PCR, and TCRdb's table has in-frame clones only and misses some. The sample consists of more than 140,000 clones, 82% of them appearing once. The sequencing input was PBMCs. Receptor source: a woman aged 40 to 50 in good health and CMV-seronegative.

The chain links TRBV27 to TRBJ1-5, with a possible D match to TRBD1 (5 bases). V was pared by 5 bases and J by 5 bases, with 16 bases between. The CDR3 extends over 15 amino acids. Germline CDR1 is MNHEY and CDR2 is SMNVEV (reference sequence). The CDR3 protein is CASSPLDRLDQPQHF. The CDR3 DNA follows: TGTGCCAGCAGTCCCCTAGACAGACTAGATCAGCCCCAGCATTTT.

The chain links TRBV6-5 to TRBJ2-7; 12 nucleotides line up with TRBD2. Germline loops: CDR1 MNHEY, CDR2 SVGAGI. There are 15 residues in the CDR3. The trim removed 5 bases at V and 1 base at J, leaving 3 bases unmatched. The CDR3 region is CASSTTSGRSYEQYF. CDR3 in DNA: TGTGCCAGCAGTACGACTAGCGGGAGATCCTACGAGCAGTACTTC.

J is TRBJ2-3 and V is TRBV5-6; the D gene is possibly TRBD2 (5 bases). CDR3 length: 15 amino acids. V was pared by 0 bases and J by 2 bases, with 10 bases between. Germline values: CDR1 SGHDT, CDR2 YYEEEE. CDR3 sequence reads: CASSLADYDTDTQYF. The CDR3 DNA reads as TGTGCCAGCAGCTTGGCCGACTACGACACAGATACGCAGTATTTT.

The chain carries TRBV28 and TRBJ2-7; TRBD2 matches 16 bases. After removal of 6 bases from V and 0 bases from J, the junction contained 14 bases not matched to a gene. The CDR3 loop spans 20 amino acids. CDR1 is MDHEN, CDR2 SYDVKM, per germline. As DNA, the CDR3 is TGTGCCAGCAGCACAGGGACTAGCGGGAGGGCCATCTTAAGCTCCTACGAGCAGTACTTC. As protein: CASSTGTSGRAILSSYEQYF.

This chain joins TRBV5-6 and TRBJ2-5; D gene ambiguous. The CDR3 extends over 13 amino acids. V lost 2 bases and J lost 2, with 7 bases in between. Per the germline V gene, CDR1 is SGHDT and CDR2 is YYEEEE. This chain's CDR3 is CASSFYRQETQYF. The CDR3 region has the DNA TGTGCCAGCAGCTTTTACAGACAAGAGACCCAGTACTTC.

This chain uses TRBV4-3 with TRBJ2-3; the D gene is possibly TRBD2 (6 bases). V was trimmed by 1 base and J by 0 bases, leaving 17 bases between them. CDR1 and CDR2 from the germline V gene are LGHNA and YSLEER. This CDR3 is built from 18 residues. The CDR3 sequence is CASSQATLADPSTDTQYF. The CDR3 DNA follows: TGCGCCAGCAGCCAAGCAACCTTAGCGGATCCTAGCACAGATACGCAGTATTTT.

V usage is TRBV5-1 and J usage is TRBJ1-1; D might be TRBD1 (5 bases). V gave up 2 bases and J gave up 1 base, with 12 bases separating them. Germline V gives CDR1 SGHRS, CDR2 YFSETQ. CDR3 size: 15 residues. For the CDR3, the DNA is TGCGCCAGCAGCTTCGACAGAACCGGGAACACTGAAGCTTTCTTT. Translated: CASSFDRTGNTEAFF.

CDR3 residues: CASSFLPGNTEAFF. As DNA, the CDR3 is TGCGCCAGCAGCTTCCTCCCAGGGAACACTGAAGCTTTCTTT. This chain joins TRBV5-1 and TRBJ1-1; D is uncertain. Trimming removed 2 bases from V and 1 base from J, with 9 bases in between. Germline-derived CDR1 and CDR2 are SGHRS and YFSETQ. This CDR3 has 14 amino acids.

The V and J genes are TRBV21-1 and TRBJ2-5; the table gives TRBD2 as D, unverified against the DNA. TRBV21-1 is a listed pseudogene. The CDR3 has 16 amino acids. CDR3 sequence (DNA): TGTGCCAGAAAGGGGGGGCTGGGTACCACTCAAGAGACCCAGTACTTC. It yields the protein CARKGGLGTTQETQYF.

This clone was detected only a few times. This rearrangement joins TRBV7-9 to TRBJ2-1; 9 bases agree with TRBD2. The CDR3 spans 15 residues. The germline CDR1 and CDR2 sequences are SEHNR and FQNEAQ (reference sequence). V lost 3 bases, J lost 8 bases, and 8 bases stayed unmatched. CDR3 in DNA: TGTGCCAGCAGCTTCCGGGCTAGCGGGGTGGATGAGCAGTTCTTC. Protein product: CASSFRASGVDEQFF.

This clone came up once. CDR3 in amino acids: CASSPYRENEQYF. The CDR3, as DNA: TGTGCCAGCTCACCGTACAGGGAGAACGAGCAGTACTTC. The chain carries TRBV18 and TRBJ2-7; D is possibly TRBD1 (6 bases). The germline CDR1 and CDR2 sequences are KGHSH and LQKENI. CDR3 length: 13 residues. The V gene lost 3 bases and the J gene lost 5 bases, with 11 bases spanning the gap.

J is TRBJ2-7 and V is TRBV10-3; TRBD1 might be the D (6 bases). This CDR3 is 13 amino acids long. V was cut by 10 bases and J by 3 bases, with 16 bases left in between. The germline gives CDR1 ENHRY, CDR2 SYGVKD. Here the CDR3 reads CATRMDSYYEQYF. In DNA form, the CDR3 reads TGTGCCACCAGAATGGACAGCTACTACGAGCAGTACTTC.

V gene TRBV29-1 combines with J gene TRBJ1-2, with 9 bases identical to TRBD1. V trimming: 7 bases; J trimming: 0 bases; junction bases outside the gene matches: 6. CDR1 SQVTM and CDR2 ANQGSEA come from the germline V gene. The CDR3 loop spans 14 amino acids. For the CDR3, the DNA is TGCAGCGGTGGACAGGGGACAGCTAACTATGGCTACACCTTC. It translates to CSGGQGTANYGYTF.

The chain links TRBV5-4 to TRBJ2-1, with D perhaps matching TRBD2 (6 bases). The V gene lost 5 bases and the J gene lost 5 bases, with 17 bases spanning the gap. The germline V gene encodes CDR1 SGHNT and CDR2 YYREEE (reference sequence). The CDR3 runs to 15 residues. CDR3 coding DNA: TGTGCCAGCAGTCTTCCGGGGGTTCAGAACAATGAGCAGTTCTTC. It specifies CASSLPGVQNNEQFF.

The chain recombines TRBV18 with TRBJ1-2; D is uncertain. CDR1 is KGHSH and CDR2 is LQKENI in the germline V gene. The CDR3 spans 13 residues. Trimming removed 4 bases from V and 6 bases from J, with 12 bases in between. Here the CDR3 DNA reads TGTGCCAGCTCACTCTCTGGCGGGGATGGCTACACCTTC. Its translation: CASSLSGGDGYTF.

The chain has TRBV9 and TRBJ2-7, with a tentative D call TRBD1 (5 bases). Germline V gene lookup returns CDR1 SGDLS and CDR2 YYNGEE. V was pared by 2 bases and J by 5 bases, with 14 bases between. CDR3 size: 14 residues. CDR3 in amino acids: CASSVGPGYDEQYF. The CDR3 DNA follows: TGTGCCAGCAGCGTCGGTCCAGGGTACGACGAGCAGTACTTC.

The chain joins TRBV11-1 to TRBJ2-1, with D hard to call. Trimming took 0 bases from V and 11 from J, leaving 11 bases between them. CDR3 size: 13 residues. Germline values: CDR1 SGHAT, CDR2 FQDESV (reference sequence). The CDR3 spells CASSLALDSQQFF. The CDR3 DNA reads TGTGCCAGCAGCTTAGCGCTTGACTCGCAGCAGTTCTTC. The full variable domain, with the rest looked up from reference TRBV11-1 and TRBJ2-1, is EAEVAQSPRYKITEKSQAVAFWCDPISGHATLYWYRQILGQGPELLVQFQDESVVDDSQLPKDRFSAERLKGVDSTLKIQPAELGDSAMYLCASSLALDSQQFFGPGTRLTVL.

In nucleotides, the CDR3 is TGTGCCAGCAGTTTAGAGGCAGGGGATCACTATGGCTACACCTTC. Protein product: CASSLEAGDHYGYTF. This sequence joins TRBV27 and TRBJ1-2; a weak D match, TRBD1 (6 bases). The CDR3 loop spans 15 amino acids. Germline assignment: CDR1 MNHEY and CDR2 SMNVEV (reference sequence). V shed 2 bases and J shed 3 bases, with 13 bases lying between them.

This chain joins TRBV30 and TRBJ1-1; TRBD1 matches 7 bases. Germline CDR1 reads GTSNPN; CDR2 reads SVGIG (reference sequence). The CDR3 loop spans 14 amino acids. V dropped 2 bases and J dropped 1; count of bases not matched to a gene: 4. The CDR3 spells CAWSRGQANTEAFF. The CDR3 DNA is TGTGCCTGGAGTCGCGGACAGGCGAACACTGAAGCTTTCTTT.

The V call is TRBV19, the J call TRBJ1-2; TRBD1 matches at 8 bases. Germline V lookup: CDR1 LNHDA, CDR2 SQIVND (reference sequence). The CDR3 runs 14 residues. V gave up 2 bases and J gave up 3 bases; unmatched junction bases: 2. The CDR3 protein is CASSIQGADYGYTF. For the CDR3, the DNA is TGTGCCAGTAGTATACAGGGGGCGGACTATGGCTACACCTTC.